The 8 T cell receptor beta chains reported below all come from one sample, sequenced in a study of PD-L1 blockade in urothelial cancer. Method: immunoSEQ multiplex PCR; TCRdb's copy keeps in-frame clones and lacks some. The table lists tens of thousands of clones, about 90% of them singletons. The sequences come from PBMCs, collected around atezolizumab (anti-PD-L1) treatment. Source of these receptors: a woman in her sixties or seventies with urothelial cancer.

V and J are TRBV7-8 and TRBJ1-1; D might be TRBD1 (5 bases). The V end lost 2 bases, the J end lost 2 bases, and 6 bases lay between the germline ends. CDR1 and CDR2 from the germline V gene are SGHVS and FQNEAQ. This CDR3 contains 13 residues. DNA of the CDR3: TGTGCCAGCAGCTTAACAGGTAACACTGAAGCTTTCTTT. This translates into CASSLTGNTEAFF.

The chain has TRBV28 and TRBJ1-5, with a possible D match to TRBD1 (5 bases). The CDR3 runs 15 residues. Trimming removed 3 bases at V and 4 bases at J, with 13 bases between. CDR1 is MDHEN, CDR2 SYDVKM, per germline. The DNA of the CDR3 is TGTGCCAGCAGTTTGTATCTCGGGGGGAATCAGCCCCAGCATTTT. Residues: CASSLYLGGNQPQHF. Together with reference TRBV28 and TRBJ1-5, the CDR3 gives the full variable domain: DVKVTQSSRYLVKRTGEKVFLECVQDMDHENMFWYRQDPGLGLRLIYFSYDVKMKEKGDIPEGYSVSREKKERFSLILESASTNQTSMYLCASSLYLGGNQPQHFGDGTRLSIL.

The V and J genes are TRBV6-5 and TRBJ1-2; 12 bases are a match to TRBD1. Germline values: CDR1 MNHEY, CDR2 SVGAGI. The V segment lost 5 bases and the J segment 3 bases; nucleotides outside the gene matches: 4. The CDR3 extends over 15 amino acids. The CDR3 is CASSTGTGGYYGYTF. CDR3 in DNA: TGTGCCAGCAGTACCGGGACAGGGGGCTACTATGGCTACACCTTC.

This clone showed up just once. CDR3 coding DNA: TGTGCCAGCAGCCATTGGACAGTGACGGATAATGAAAAACTGTTTTTT. Protein product: CASSHWTVTDNEKLFF. The genes are TRBV5-8 and TRBJ1-4, with D perhaps matching TRBD1 (6 bases). This CDR3 is 16 amino acids long. Germline V gene sequence: CDR1 SGHTS, CDR2 YDEGEE. V was clipped by 4 bases and J by 4 bases, with 17 bases between them.

The chain couples TRBV5-1 to TRBJ2-5, with TRBD2 identical over 8 bases. This CDR3 has 14 amino acids. V was clipped by 5 bases and J by 5 bases; unmatched bases: 8. Germline V gene data show CDR1 as SGHRS and CDR2 as YFSETQ. The CDR3 spells CASSRGGPWETQYF. CDR3 DNA sequence: TGCGCCAGCAGTCGCGGGGGGCCTTGGGAGACCCAGTACTTC.

This chain uses TRBV6-5 with TRBJ1-2; D unclear. CDR1 and CDR2 (germline): MNHEY, SVGAGI. Between the trimmed V and J ends, which lost 6 bases and 5 bases, there was a span of 10 bases. The CDR3 consists of 12 residues. CDR3 residues: CASRTREYGYTF. The CDR3, as DNA: TGTGCCAGCAGAACCCGCGAGTATGGCTACACCTTC.

The rearrangement joins TRBV5-4 to TRBJ2-7; 8 bases are shared with TRBD2. Trimming removed 3 bases from V and 2 bases from J; junction bases left unmatched: 7. Per germline, CDR1 SGHNT and CDR2 YYREEE (reference sequence). The length of the CDR3 is 15 residues. This CDR3 reads CASSSKSGGTYEQYF. In DNA, the CDR3 is TGTGCCAGCAGCTCGAAGAGCGGGGGAACCTACGAGCAGTACTTC.

This chain links TRBV5-1 with TRBJ2-2; 12 positions match TRBD1. The CDR3 runs to 15 residues. J was trimmed by 5 bases and V by 4 bases; bases with no gene match: 3. Germline loops: CDR1 SGHRS, CDR2 YFSETQ. The CDR3 region is CASSLGQGATGELFF. Written as DNA, the CDR3 is TGCGCCAGCAGCCTGGGACAGGGGGCTACCGGGGAGCTGTTTTTT.